A single T cell receptor (beta chain) is shown here with its context. Source study methods: Reference gene primer amplification yielded estimated nucleated cell counts. The assay was immunoSEQ multiplex PCR, and TCRdb's table has in-frame clones only and misses some. That table supplies the V and J calls and clone size; D and trimming were determined from the DNA. The sample yields about 66,000 clones, more than 70% seen once. These data originate in a study of blood T cell repertoires in COVID-19. Study in general: Sources were T cells, B-cell-depleted T cells, or PBMCs; the material itself was cDNA or gDNA.

In germline, CDR1 is SEHNR, CDR2 FQNEAQ (reference sequence). This CDR3 spans 14 amino acids. The germline V and J ends were trimmed by 4 bases and 10 bases, with 14 bases remaining between them. This sequence joins TRBV7-9 and TRBJ1-6; D is possibly TRBD1 (5 bases). The sequenced sample was peripheral blood. The clonotype was recovered from a man between 45 and 60 years old with active COVID-19. The CDR3 coding sequence is TGTGCCAGCAGCTCAATCGCAGGGAAGTCACCCCTCCACTTT. Its protein is CASSSIAGKSPLHF.